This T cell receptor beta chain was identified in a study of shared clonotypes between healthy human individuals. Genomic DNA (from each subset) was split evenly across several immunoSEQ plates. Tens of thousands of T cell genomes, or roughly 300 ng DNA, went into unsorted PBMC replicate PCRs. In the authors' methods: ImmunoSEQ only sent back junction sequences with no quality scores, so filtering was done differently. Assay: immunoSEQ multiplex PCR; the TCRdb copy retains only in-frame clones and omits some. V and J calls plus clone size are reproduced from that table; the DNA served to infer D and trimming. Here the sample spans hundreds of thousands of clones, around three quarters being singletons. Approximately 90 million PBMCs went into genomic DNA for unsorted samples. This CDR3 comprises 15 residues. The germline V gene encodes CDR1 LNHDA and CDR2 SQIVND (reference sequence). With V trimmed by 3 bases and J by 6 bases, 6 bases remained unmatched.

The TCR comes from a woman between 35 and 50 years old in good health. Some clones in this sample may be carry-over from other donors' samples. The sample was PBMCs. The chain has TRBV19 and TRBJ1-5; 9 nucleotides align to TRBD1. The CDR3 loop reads CASSIIRTGVQPQHF. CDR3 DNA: TGTGCCAGTAGTATCATTCGGACAGGGGTTCAGCCCCAGCATTTT.